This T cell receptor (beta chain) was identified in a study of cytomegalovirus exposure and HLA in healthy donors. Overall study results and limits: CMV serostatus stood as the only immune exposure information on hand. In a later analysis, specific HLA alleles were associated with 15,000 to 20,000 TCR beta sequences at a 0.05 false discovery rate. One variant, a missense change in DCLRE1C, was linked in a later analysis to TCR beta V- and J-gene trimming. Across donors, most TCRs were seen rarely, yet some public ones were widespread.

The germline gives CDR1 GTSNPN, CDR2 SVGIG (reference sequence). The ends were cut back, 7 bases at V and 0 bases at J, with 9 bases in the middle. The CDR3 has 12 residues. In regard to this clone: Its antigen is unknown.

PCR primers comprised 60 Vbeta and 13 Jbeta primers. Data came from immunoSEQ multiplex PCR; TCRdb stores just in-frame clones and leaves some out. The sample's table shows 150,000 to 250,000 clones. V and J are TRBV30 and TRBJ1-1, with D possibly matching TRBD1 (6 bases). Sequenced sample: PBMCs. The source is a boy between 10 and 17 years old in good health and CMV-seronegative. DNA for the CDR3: TGTGCCTTAGGACAGATGAACACTGAAGCTTTCTTT. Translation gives CALGQMNTEAFF.